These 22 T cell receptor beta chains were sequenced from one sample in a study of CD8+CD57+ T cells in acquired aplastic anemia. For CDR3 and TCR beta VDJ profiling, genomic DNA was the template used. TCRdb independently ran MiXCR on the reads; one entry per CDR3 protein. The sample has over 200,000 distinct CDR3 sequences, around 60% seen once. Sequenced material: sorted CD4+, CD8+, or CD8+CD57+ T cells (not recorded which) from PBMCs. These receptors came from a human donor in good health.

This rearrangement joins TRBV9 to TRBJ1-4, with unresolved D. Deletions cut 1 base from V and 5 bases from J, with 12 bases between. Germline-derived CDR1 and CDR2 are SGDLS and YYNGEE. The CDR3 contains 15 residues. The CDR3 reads CASSVSPGFNEKLFF. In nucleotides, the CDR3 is TGTGCCAGCAGCGTAAGTCCGGGCTTCAATGAAAAACTGTTTTTT.

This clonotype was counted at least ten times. Written as DNA, the CDR3 is TGTGCCATCCAAATCCGGGACAAGACACAGACCCAGTACTTC. Its translation is CAIQIRDKTQTQYF. The rearrangement joins TRBV28 to TRBJ2-5; tentatively, D is TRBD1 (6 bases). Germline V gene data show CDR1 as MDHEN and CDR2 as SYDVKM. The V gene lost 10 bases and the J gene lost 6 bases, with 21 bases spanning the gap. The CDR3 covers 14 residues.

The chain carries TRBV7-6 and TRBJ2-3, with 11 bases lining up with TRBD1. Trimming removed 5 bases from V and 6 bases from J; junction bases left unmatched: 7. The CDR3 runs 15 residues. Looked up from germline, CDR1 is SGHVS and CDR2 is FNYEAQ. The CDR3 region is CASSPGQGAKDTQYF. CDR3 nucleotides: TGTGCCAGCAGCCCCGGACAGGGGGCGAAGGATACGCAGTATTTT.

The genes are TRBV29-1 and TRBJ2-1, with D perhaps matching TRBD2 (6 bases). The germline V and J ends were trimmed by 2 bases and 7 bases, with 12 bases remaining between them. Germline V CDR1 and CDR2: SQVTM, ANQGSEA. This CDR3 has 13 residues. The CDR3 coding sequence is TGCAGCGTTGAACCACCCGGGACTAATGAGCAGTTCTTC. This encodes CSVEPPGTNEQFF.

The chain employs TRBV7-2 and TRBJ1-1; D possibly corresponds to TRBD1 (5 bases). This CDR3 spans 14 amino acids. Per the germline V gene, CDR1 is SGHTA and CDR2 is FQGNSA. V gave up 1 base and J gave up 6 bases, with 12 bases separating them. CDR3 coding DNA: TGTGCCAGCAGCTTAGTAGGATGGACACCTGAAGCTTTCTTT. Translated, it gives CASSLVGWTPEAFF.

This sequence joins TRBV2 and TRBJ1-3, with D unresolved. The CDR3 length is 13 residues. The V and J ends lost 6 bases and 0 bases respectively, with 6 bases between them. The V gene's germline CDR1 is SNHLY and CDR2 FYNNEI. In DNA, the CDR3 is TGTGCCAGCAGACAGATCTCTGGAAACACCATATATTTT. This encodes CASRQISGNTIYF.

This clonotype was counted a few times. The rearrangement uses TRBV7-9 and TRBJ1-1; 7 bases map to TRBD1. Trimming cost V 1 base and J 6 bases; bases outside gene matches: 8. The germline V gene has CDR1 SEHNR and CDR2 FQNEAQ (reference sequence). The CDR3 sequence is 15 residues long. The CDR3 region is CASSLGQGGLAEAFF. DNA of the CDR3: TGTGCCAGCAGCTTAGGACAGGGAGGTTTGGCTGAAGCTTTCTTT.

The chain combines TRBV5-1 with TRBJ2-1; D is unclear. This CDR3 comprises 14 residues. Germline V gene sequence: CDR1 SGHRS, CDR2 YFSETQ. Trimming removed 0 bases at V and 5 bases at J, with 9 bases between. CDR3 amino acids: CASSLVTVNNEQFF. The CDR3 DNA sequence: TGCGCCAGCAGCTTGGTCACGGTAAACAATGAGCAGTTCTTC.

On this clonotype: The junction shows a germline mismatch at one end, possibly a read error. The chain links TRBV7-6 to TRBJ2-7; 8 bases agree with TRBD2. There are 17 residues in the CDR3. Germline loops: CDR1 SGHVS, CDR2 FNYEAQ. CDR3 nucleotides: TGTGCCAGCAGCCCCCGGAACACCTTAGCGGGGACCGGGGAGCTGTACTTC. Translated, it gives CASSPRNTLAGTGELYF.

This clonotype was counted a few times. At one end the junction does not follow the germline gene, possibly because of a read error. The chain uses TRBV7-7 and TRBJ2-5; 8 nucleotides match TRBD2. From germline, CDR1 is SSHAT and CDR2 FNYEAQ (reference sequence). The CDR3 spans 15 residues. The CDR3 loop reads CASSSTSASGETQYF. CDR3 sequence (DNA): TGTGCTAGCAGCTCGACTAGCGCGTCGGGGGAGACCCAGTACTTC. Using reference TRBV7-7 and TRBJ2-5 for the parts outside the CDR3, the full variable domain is GAGVSQSPRYKVTKRGQDVTLRCDPISSHATLYWYQQALGQGPEFLTYFNYEAQPDKSGLPSDRFSAERPEGSISTLTIQRTEQRDSAMYRCASSSTSASGETQYFGPGTRLLVL.

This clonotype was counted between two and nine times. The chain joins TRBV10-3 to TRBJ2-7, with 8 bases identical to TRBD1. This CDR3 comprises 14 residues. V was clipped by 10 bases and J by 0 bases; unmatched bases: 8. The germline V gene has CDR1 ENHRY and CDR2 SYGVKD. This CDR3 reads CATHRDRTSYEQYF. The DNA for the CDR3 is TGTGCCACCCATAGGGACAGGACCTCCTACGAGCAGTACTTC.

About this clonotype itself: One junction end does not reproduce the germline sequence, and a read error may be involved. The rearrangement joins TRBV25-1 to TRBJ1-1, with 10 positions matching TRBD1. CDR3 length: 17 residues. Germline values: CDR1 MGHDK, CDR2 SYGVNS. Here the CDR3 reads CASSRGTGAGWSTEAFF. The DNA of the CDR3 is TGTGCCAGCAGTAGAGGGACAGGGGCCGGATGGAGCACTGAGGCTTTCTTT.

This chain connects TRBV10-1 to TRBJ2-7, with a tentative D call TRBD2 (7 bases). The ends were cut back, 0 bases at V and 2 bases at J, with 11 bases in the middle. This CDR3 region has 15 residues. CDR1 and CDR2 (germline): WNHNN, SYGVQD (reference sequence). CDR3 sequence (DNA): TGCGCCAGCAGTGAGTCGGGAGGGGGGCCCTACGAGCAGTACTTC. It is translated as CASSESGGGPYEQYF.

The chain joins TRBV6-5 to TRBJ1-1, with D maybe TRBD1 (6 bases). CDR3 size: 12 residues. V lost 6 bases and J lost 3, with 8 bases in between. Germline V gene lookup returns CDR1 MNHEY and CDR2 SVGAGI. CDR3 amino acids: CASRQGHTEAFF. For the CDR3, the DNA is TGTGCCAGCAGACAGGGCCACACTGAAGCTTTCTTT.

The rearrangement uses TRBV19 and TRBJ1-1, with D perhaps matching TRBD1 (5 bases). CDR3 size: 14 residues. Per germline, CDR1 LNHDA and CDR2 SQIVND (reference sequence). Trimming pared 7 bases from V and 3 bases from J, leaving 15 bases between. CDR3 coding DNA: TGTGCCAGTACCCTGAGGGGCAGGGACACTGAAGCTTTCTTT. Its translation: CASTLRGRDTEAFF.

Here the CDR3 reads CASSEYGQNTGELFF. Here the CDR3 DNA reads TGTGCCAGCAGTGAATATGGTCAGAACACCGGGGAGCTGTTTTTT. The chain joins TRBV25-1 to TRBJ2-2, with unresolved D. Germline V gene data show CDR1 as MGHDK and CDR2 as SYGVNS. The CDR3 totals 15 residues. The V end lost 0 bases, the J end lost 1 base, and 6 bases lay between the germline ends.

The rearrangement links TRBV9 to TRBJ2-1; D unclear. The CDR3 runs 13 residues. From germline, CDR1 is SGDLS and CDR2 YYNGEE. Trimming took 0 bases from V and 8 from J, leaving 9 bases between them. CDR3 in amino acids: CASSVATGDEQFF. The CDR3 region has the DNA TGTGCCAGCAGCGTAGCTACGGGTGATGAGCAGTTCTTC.

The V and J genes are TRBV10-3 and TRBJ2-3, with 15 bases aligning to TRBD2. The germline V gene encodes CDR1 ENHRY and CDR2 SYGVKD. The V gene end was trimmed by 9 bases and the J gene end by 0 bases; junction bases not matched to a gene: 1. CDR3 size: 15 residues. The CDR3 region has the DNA TGTGCCATTGGGACTAGCGGGGGGAGCACAGATACGCAGTATTTT. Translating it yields CAIGTSGGSTDTQYF.

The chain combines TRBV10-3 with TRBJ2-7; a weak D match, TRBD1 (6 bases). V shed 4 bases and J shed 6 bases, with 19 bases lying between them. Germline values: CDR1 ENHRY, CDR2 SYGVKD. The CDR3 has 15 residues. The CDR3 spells CAISGSTGRRIEQYF. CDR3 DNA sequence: TGTGCCATCAGTGGTTCGACAGGTCGAAGAATCGAGCAGTACTTC.

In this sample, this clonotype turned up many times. The CDR3 reads CASIGLSQTSNYGYTF. The CDR3 DNA follows: TGTGCCAGTATTGGTCTCAGCCAAACCTCTAACTATGGCTACACCTTC. J is TRBJ1-2 and V is TRBV19; D uncertain. V was clipped by 7 bases and J by 0 bases, with 18 bases between them. This CDR3 has 16 residues. Germline-derived CDR1 and CDR2 are LNHDA and SQIVND (reference sequence).

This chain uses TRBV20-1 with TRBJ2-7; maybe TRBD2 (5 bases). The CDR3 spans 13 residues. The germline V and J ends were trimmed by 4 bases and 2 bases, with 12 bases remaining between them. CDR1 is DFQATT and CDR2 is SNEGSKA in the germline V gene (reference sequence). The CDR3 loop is CSAKGEGPYEQYF. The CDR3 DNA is TGCAGTGCTAAGGGTGAGGGTCCCTACGAGCAGTACTTC.

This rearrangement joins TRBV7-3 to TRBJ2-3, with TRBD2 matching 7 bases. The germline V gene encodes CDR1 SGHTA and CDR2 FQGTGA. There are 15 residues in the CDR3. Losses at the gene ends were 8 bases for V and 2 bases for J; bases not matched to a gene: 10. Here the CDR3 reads CASGIGRGVTDTQYF. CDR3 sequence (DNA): TGTGCCAGCGGAATCGGTCGGGGGGTCACAGATACGCAGTATTTT.